This paragraph reports one T cell receptor beta chain. This CDR3 is 19 amino acids long. The V and J ends lost 2 bases and 0 bases, in that order; junction bases with no gene match: 14. Germline lookup yields CDR1 KGHSH and CDR2 LQKENI. This specimen belongs to a study of blood T cell repertoires in COVID-19. Turning to the study itself: Acute-phase and convalescent COVID-19 samples originated in the United States, Italy and Spain. The cDNA or gDNA used as material had been derived from T cells, B-cell-depleted T cells, or PBMCs.

The method was immunoSEQ multiplex PCR; TCRdb's version includes in-frame clones alone and lacks a portion of them. The sample holds about 250,000 clones, around 90% seen once. This receptor was obtained from a woman in her forties who had been exposed to COVID-19. The sequencing sample was made of PBMCs or T cells enriched from blood (not recorded which). V usage is TRBV18 and J usage is TRBJ2-3; 7 positions agree with TRBD2. CDR3 in amino acids: CASSPWGSSGPASTDTQYF. CDR3 in DNA: TGTGCCAGCTCACCATGGGGAAGTAGCGGGCCTGCTAGCACAGATACGCAGTATTTT.